This T cell receptor (beta chain) comes out of a study of blood T cells in healthy people across ages. For the second PCR, which ran for roughly 6 to 12 cycles, a sample-barcoded 5' primer and a J-beta primer mix were used. TCRdb fed the 5' RACE reads into MiXCR, producing one record per CDR3 protein. Counted here are approximately 2,000,000 distinct CDR3 sequences, around 40% occurring once; the ten biggest clones make up more than 20%. The germline V gene encodes CDR1 MDHEN and CDR2 SYDVKM. The CDR3 runs 13 residues. V was pared by 6 bases and J by 5 bases, with 6 bases of the junction left unmatched.

The chain couples TRBV28 to TRBJ1-2; TRBD1 agrees at 7 bases. This sequence was found in a human donor in good health. The material sequenced was blood. The CDR3 DNA follows: TGTGCCAGCAGACAGGGACAGTGGTATGGCTACACCTTC. It codes for CASRQGQWYGYTF.